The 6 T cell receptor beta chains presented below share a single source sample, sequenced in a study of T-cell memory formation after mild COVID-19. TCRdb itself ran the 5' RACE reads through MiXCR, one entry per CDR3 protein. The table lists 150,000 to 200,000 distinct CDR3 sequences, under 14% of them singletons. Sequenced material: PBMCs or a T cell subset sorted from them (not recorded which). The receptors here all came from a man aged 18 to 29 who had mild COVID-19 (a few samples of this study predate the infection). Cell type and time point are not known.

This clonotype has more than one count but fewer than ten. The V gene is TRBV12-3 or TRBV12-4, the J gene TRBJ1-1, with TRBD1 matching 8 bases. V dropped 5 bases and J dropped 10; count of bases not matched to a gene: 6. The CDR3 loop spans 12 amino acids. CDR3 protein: CASSSGQGRAFF. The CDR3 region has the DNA TGTGCCAGCAGTAGCGGACAGGGACGAGCTTTCTTT.

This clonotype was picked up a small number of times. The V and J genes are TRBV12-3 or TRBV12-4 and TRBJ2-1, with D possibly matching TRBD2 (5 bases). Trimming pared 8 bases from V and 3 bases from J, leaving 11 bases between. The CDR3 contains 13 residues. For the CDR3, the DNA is TGTGCCAGCCTCTTGGACTTCTACAATGAGCAGTTCTTC. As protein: CASLLDFYNEQFF.

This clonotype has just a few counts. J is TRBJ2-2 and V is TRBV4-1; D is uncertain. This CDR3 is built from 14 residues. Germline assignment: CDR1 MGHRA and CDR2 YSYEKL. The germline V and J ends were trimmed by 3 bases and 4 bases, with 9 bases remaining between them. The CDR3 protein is CASSHPGRTGELFF. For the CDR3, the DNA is TGCGCCAGCAGCCATCCGGGCCGCACCGGGGAGCTGTTTTTT.

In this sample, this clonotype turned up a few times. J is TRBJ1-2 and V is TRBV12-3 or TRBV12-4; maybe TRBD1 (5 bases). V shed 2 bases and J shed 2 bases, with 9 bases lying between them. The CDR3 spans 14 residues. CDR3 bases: TGTGCCAGCAGTTTATCGGGGACGAACTATGGCTACACCTTC. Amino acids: CASSLSGTNYGYTF.

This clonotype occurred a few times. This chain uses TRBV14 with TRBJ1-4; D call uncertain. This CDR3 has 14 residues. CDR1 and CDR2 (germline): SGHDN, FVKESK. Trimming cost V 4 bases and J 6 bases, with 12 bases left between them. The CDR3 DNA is TGTGCCAGCAGCCGGACGGTATACTATGAAAAACTGTTTTTT. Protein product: CASSRTVYYEKLFF. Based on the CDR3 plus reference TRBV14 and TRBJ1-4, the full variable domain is EAGVTQFPSHSVIEKGQTVTLRCDPISGHDNLYWYRRVMGKEIKFLLHFVKESKQDESGMPNNRFLAERTGGTYSTLKVQPAELEDSGVYFCASSRTVYYEKLFFGSGTQLSVL.

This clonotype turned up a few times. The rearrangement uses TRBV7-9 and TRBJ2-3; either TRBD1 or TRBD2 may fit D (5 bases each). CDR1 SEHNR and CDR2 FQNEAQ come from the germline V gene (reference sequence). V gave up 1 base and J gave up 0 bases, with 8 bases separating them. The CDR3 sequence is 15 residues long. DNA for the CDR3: TGTGCCAGCAGCTTAGGGGGACCTAGCACAGATACGCAGTATTTT. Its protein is CASSLGGPSTDTQYF.